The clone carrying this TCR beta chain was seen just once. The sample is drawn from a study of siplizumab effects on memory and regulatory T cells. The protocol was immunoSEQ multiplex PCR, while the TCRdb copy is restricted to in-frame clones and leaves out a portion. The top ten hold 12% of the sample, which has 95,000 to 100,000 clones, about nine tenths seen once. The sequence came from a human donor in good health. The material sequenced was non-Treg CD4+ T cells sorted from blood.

The CDR3 nucleotides are TGTGCCAGCAGCCGGGGGGGGTTCTATGGCTACACCTTC. Protein: CASSRGGFYGYTF. The V and J genes are TRBV11-2 and TRBJ1-2; D is possibly TRBD1 (5 bases). V was clipped by 5 bases and J by 4 bases, with 11 bases between them. The CDR3 runs to 13 residues. Germline assignment: CDR1 SGHAT and CDR2 FQNNGV.